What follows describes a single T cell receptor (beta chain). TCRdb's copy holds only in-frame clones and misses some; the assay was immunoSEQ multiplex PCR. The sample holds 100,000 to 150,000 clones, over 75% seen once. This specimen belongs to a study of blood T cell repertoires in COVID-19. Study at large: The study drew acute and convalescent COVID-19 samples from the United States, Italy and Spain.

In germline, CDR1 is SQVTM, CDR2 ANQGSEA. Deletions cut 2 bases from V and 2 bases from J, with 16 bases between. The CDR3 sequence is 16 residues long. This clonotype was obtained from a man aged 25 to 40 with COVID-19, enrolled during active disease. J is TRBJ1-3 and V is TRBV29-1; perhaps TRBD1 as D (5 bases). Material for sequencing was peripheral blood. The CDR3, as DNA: TGCAGCGTTGAACTGCCCGGAAGGGGCCCTGGAAACACCATATATTTT. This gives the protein CSVELPGRGPGNTIYF.